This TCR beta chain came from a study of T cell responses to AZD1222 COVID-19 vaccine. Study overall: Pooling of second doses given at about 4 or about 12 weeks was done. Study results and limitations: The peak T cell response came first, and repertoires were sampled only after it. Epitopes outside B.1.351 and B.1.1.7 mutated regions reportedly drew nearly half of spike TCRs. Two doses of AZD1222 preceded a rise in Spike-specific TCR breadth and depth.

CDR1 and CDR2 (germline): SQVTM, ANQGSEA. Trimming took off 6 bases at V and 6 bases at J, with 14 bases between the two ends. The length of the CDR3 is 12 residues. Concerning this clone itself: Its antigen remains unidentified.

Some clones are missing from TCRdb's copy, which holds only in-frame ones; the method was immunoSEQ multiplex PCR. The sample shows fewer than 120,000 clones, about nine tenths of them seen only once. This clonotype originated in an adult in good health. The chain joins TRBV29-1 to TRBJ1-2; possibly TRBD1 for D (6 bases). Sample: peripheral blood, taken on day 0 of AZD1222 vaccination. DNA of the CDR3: TGCAGCGTCCCCGAGCAGGGGAATGGCTACACCTTC. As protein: CSVPEQGNGYTF.